This T cell receptor beta chain is from a study of beta chain features in type 1 diabetes. Study-wide points: Significant though moderate, a shortening of TCRB CDR3s appeared in all four CD4+ subsets of Type 1 diabetes patients. Amplification by PCR could prefer shorter templates, with the same effect in patients and controls. cDNA-based reads could over-represent cells with high TCR expression.

As for this clone: Its antigen is still unknown.

The isolated RNA, all of it, was reverse transcribed, so expressed TCRB transcripts were what got sequenced. Each sample of naive, central memory or regulatory T cells had, on average, approximately 4 million reads. TCRdb's copy holds only in-frame clones and misses some; the assay was immunoSEQ multiplex PCR. The data show some 280,000 clones, approximately 15% seen once. The CDR3 has 15 amino acids. Germline CDR1 LNHDA, CDR2 SQIVND (reference sequence). The J segment lost 1 base and the V segment lost 3 bases, leaving 2 bases of the junction unmatched. It was one heparinised blood draw, averaging about 120 mL, that each donor gave.

This TCR derives from a man under 40 with type 1 diabetes. The chain recombines TRBV19 with TRBJ1-2, with 10 nucleotides matching TRBD1. Input material: naive CD4+ T cells from blood. This CDR3 is CASSMGTGVNYGYTF. CDR3 in DNA: TGTGCCAGTAGTATGGGGACAGGGGTTAACTATGGCTACACCTTC.